These 29 T cell receptor beta chains were sequenced from one sample in a study of T cell changes during pregnancy in multiple sclerosis. Sequenced by immunoSEQ multiplex PCR; TCRdb stores in-frame clones only, minus some. The sample includes over 60,000 clones, roughly 96% of them seen just once. Sequenced here: CD8+ T cells from peripheral blood mononuclear cells, sampled after pregnancy. These receptors were collected from a female donor with multiple sclerosis, enrolled in a pregnancy study.

The chain links TRBV30 to TRBJ2-5; 9 bases match TRBD2. The V and J ends lost 3 bases and 5 bases, in that order; junction bases with no gene match: 4. This CDR3 comprises 13 residues. Germline loops: CDR1 GTSNPN, CDR2 SVGIG (reference sequence). The CDR3 sequence is CAWRLSGRETQYF. CDR3 nucleotides: TGTGCCTGGAGGCTAAGCGGGAGGGAGACCCAGTACTTC.

The chain recombines TRBV7-2 with TRBJ1-2; the D gene is possibly TRBD1 (5 bases). The CDR3 is 15 amino acids. The germline V gene encodes CDR1 SGHTA and CDR2 FQGNSA. V gave up 1 base and J gave up 6 bases, with 15 bases separating them. CDR3 nucleotide sequence: TGTGCCAGCAGCTTAGTCGTCCAGGGCGGGGATGGCTACACCTTC. Protein sequence: CASSLVVQGGDGYTF.

The V and J genes are TRBV27 and TRBJ2-1, with D maybe TRBD1 (6 bases). Germline loops: CDR1 MNHEY, CDR2 SMNVEV (reference sequence). This CDR3 has 16 residues. Trimming removed 1 base at V and 0 bases at J, with 10 bases between. CDR3 DNA sequence: TGTGCCAGCAGTTTATATGGGGGCGTCTCCTACAATGAGCAGTTCTTC. It specifies CASSLYGGVSYNEQFF.

The gene calls are TRBV27 and TRBJ2-7, with D possibly being TRBD2 (5 bases). The germline V and J ends were trimmed by 0 bases and 7 bases, with 10 bases remaining between them. The CDR3 extends over 13 amino acids. The germline V gene encodes CDR1 MNHEY and CDR2 SMNVEV (reference sequence). The CDR3 sequence is CASSLSHKREQYF. The CDR3 DNA sequence: TGTGCCAGCAGTTTATCGCATAAGCGGGAGCAGTACTTC.

The chain has TRBV29-1 and TRBJ2-7; possibly TRBD2 for D (6 bases). There are 13 residues in the CDR3. Trimming pared 7 bases from V and 6 bases from J, leaving 19 bases between. Germline-derived CDR1 and CDR2 are SQVTM and ANQGSEA. Here the CDR3 DNA reads TGCAGCGCCATGGACTACCTGGATAGCGAGCAGTACTTC. This gives the protein CSAMDYLDSEQYF.

The chain is built from TRBV29-1 and TRBJ2-1, with D perhaps matching TRBD2 (5 bases). This CDR3 region has 16 residues. The V end was cut by 0 bases, the J end by 2 bases, with 14 bases between. The germline V gene has CDR1 SQVTM and CDR2 ANQGSEA. CDR3 protein: CSVEDPTRPPYNEQFF. The CDR3 coding sequence is TGCAGCGTTGAAGATCCCACTAGACCTCCCTACAATGAGCAGTTCTTC.

CDR3 coding DNA: TGCGCCAGCAGCCGGGAGGCGGGAGGTCCCTCCTACGAGCAGTACTTC. Protein product: CASSREAGGPSYEQYF. J is TRBJ2-7 and V is TRBV5-1; 8 nucleotides align to TRBD2. CDR1 and CDR2 from the germline V gene are SGHRS and YFSETQ. The CDR3 sequence is 16 residues long. With V trimmed by 4 bases and J by 0 bases, 9 bases remained unmatched.

A note on this clone: The CDR3 end shows no conserved phenylalanine or tryptophan, and so a read error is likely. The DNA is omitted, as the CDR3 cannot be located on it reliably, and the CDR3 follows TCRdb's listing. The chain links TRBV10-2 to TRBJ2-3; no DNA check was done on the table's D call, TRBD2. CDR1 and CDR2 (germline): WSHSY, SAAADI. The CDR3 is 11 residues long, counting both termini. The CDR3 here is CASSEGAGGSL.

The chain has TRBV4-3 and TRBJ2-7; TRBD2 aligns across 9 bases. The length of the CDR3 is 16 residues. Trimming at V came to 0 bases and at J to 3 bases, leaving 6 bases not matched to a gene. The germline V gene has CDR1 LGHNA and CDR2 YSLEER. DNA for the CDR3: TGCGCCAGCAGCCAAGATCTTCCAGCGGGAGGCTACGAGCAGTACTTC. This gives the protein CASSQDLPAGGYEQYF.

The chain has TRBV27 and TRBJ2-7; TRBD1 might be the D (9 bases). This CDR3 has 16 amino acids. In germline, CDR1 is MNHEY, CDR2 SMNVEV (reference sequence). V shed 5 bases and J shed 7 bases, with 24 bases lying between them. The CDR3 DNA reads TGTGCCAGCAGTCCCCGGGAGGGACAGGGCCTGGAAGAGCAGTACTTC. Translated, it gives CASSPREGQGLEEQYF.

J is TRBJ1-3 and V is TRBV4-2; the D is unclear. The V end was cut by 0 bases, the J end by 1 base, with 10 bases between. The length of the CDR3 is 16 residues. Germline V gene data show CDR1 as LGHNA and CDR2 as YNFKEQ. The CDR3 coding sequence is TGTGCCAGCAGCCAAGATCGCTCGGGGTCTGGAAACACCATATATTTT. It is translated as CASSQDRSGSGNTIYF.

The V gene is TRBV2, the J gene TRBJ1-1; 7 bases are shared with TRBD1. Germline CDR1 SNHLY, CDR2 FYNNEI. The CDR3 is 14 residues long. V gave up 5 bases and J gave up 2 bases; unmatched junction bases: 5. Here the CDR3 reads CASSSGTVNTEAFF. DNA for the CDR3: TGTGCCAGCAGTTCCGGGACAGTCAACACTGAAGCTTTCTTT.

The chain combines TRBV29-1 with TRBJ1-2; weak D call: TRBD1 (5 bases). The germline V gene has CDR1 SQVTM and CDR2 ANQGSEA. This CDR3 comprises 15 residues. Trimming took 1 base from V and 3 from J, leaving 15 bases between them. The CDR3 DNA is TGCAGCGTTGAAGGCGGGGGAGGGGATTACTATGGCTACACCTTC. It specifies CSVEGGGGDYYGYTF.

The CDR3 loop is CASSPGGSQHYEQYF. The CDR3 DNA is TGTGCCAGCAGCCCAGGGGGGAGCCAGCACTACGAGCAGTACTTC. The rearrangement uses TRBV11-3 and TRBJ2-7; TRBD1 is a possible D gene (7 bases). CDR1 and CDR2 (germline): SGHNT, YENEEA. The CDR3 contains 15 residues. V was cut by 5 bases and J by 3 bases, with 17 bases left in between.

The J gene is TRBJ1-1, the V gene TRBV5-1; 9 bases match TRBD1. Germline V gives CDR1 SGHRS, CDR2 YFSETQ. After removal of 5 bases from V and 3 bases from J, the junction contained 11 bases not matched to a gene. The CDR3 is made up of 16 amino acids. This CDR3 reads CASSRGQGISDTEAFF. The DNA for the CDR3 is TGCGCCAGCAGTCGAGGACAGGGGATATCGGACACTGAAGCTTTCTTT.

This clone was counted between two and nine times. This sequence joins TRBV6-5 and TRBJ1-5, with TRBD1 matching over 9 bases. This CDR3 is built from 14 residues. The J segment lost 7 bases and the V segment lost 5 bases, leaving 6 bases of the junction unmatched. Germline V CDR1 and CDR2: MNHEY, SVGAGI. CDR3 protein: CASSTTGGGQPQHF. CDR3 nucleotides: TGTGCCAGCAGTACAACAGGGGGCGGGCAGCCCCAGCATTTT.

This chain uses TRBV13 with TRBJ2-4, with D hard to call. The CDR3 consists of 13 residues. V dropped 3 bases and J dropped 7 bases, with 10 bases sitting between them. The germline V gene has CDR1 PRHDT and CDR2 FYEKMQ (reference sequence). CDR3 amino acids: CASSLGAQNIQYF. CDR3 sequence (DNA): TGTGCCAGCAGCTTGGGCGCTCAGAACATTCAGTACTTC.

The gene calls are TRBV18 and TRBJ1-1, with D possibly matching TRBD1 (6 bases). There are 14 residues in the CDR3. Germline CDR1 is KGHSH and CDR2 is LQKENI. The germline V and J ends were trimmed by 2 bases and 2 bases, with 9 bases remaining between them. For the CDR3, the DNA is TGTGCCAGCTCACCAAACAGGGCTAACACTGAAGCTTTCTTT. This codes for CASSPNRANTEAFF.

The rearrangement uses TRBV23-1 and TRBJ2-3; 11 bases line up with TRBD2. TRBV23-1 qualifies as an ORF whose function is uncertain. The CDR3 has 14 amino acids. V gave up 7 bases and J gave up 6 bases; unmatched junction bases: 6. CDR3 amino acids: CASNSGRDGDTQYF. CDR3 nucleotides: TGCGCCAGCAATAGCGGGAGGGATGGCGATACGCAGTATTTT.

J is TRBJ1-1 and V is TRBV6-5; 7 bases fit TRBD1. The junction had 9 bases not matched to a gene; V was cut back by 0 bases and J by 8 bases. CDR1 is MNHEY, CDR2 SVGAGI, per germline. This CDR3 spans 15 amino acids. CDR3 sequence (DNA): TGTGCCAGCAGTTACTCCCGAACAGGCAGGGGGGAAGCTTTCTTT. Its protein is CASSYSRTGRGEAFF.

This chain connects TRBV29-1 to TRBJ2-1, with 9 bases aligning to TRBD2. CDR1 is SQVTM, CDR2 ANQGSEA, per germline. The CDR3 contains 16 residues. The junction had 12 bases not matched to a gene; V was cut back by 2 bases and J by 7 bases. CDR3 residues: CSVEWGTSPRLNEQFF. CDR3 nucleotides: TGCAGCGTTGAATGGGGGACTAGCCCCCGTTTGAATGAGCAGTTCTTC.

The rearrangement joins TRBV6-5 to TRBJ1-1; tentatively, D is TRBD1 (6 bases). CDR3 size: 15 residues. The V end lost 7 bases, the J end lost 4 bases, and 19 bases lay between the germline ends. CDR1 is MNHEY, CDR2 SVGAGI, per germline. This chain's CDR3 is CASTTGTGFSTEAFF. In DNA form, the CDR3 reads TGTGCCAGCACTACAGGCACAGGGTTTAGCACTGAAGCTTTCTTT.

The chain is built from TRBV19 and TRBJ2-7, with TRBD1 matching 11 bases. CDR1 and CDR2 (germline): LNHDA, SQIVND (reference sequence). Losses at the gene ends were 3 bases for V and 6 bases for J; bases not matched to a gene: 7. The CDR3 sequence is 15 residues long. The CDR3 is CASSMTDRGQVEQYF. DNA for the CDR3: TGTGCCAGTAGTATGACGGACAGGGGGCAAGTCGAGCAGTACTTC.

V is TRBV18 and J is TRBJ2-5; possibly TRBD2 for D (6 bases). Germline V lookup: CDR1 KGHSH, CDR2 LQKENI. This CDR3 is 23 amino acids long. The ends were cut back, 3 bases at V and 4 bases at J, with 39 bases in the middle. The CDR3 region is CASSPSPPGLSGPTLLSGETQYF. CDR3 bases: TGTGCCAGCTCACCGTCTCCCCCTGGACTCAGCGGGCCTACCCTACTTTCGGGAGAGACCCAGTACTTC. The variable domain in full, completed from reference TRBV18 and TRBJ2-5, reads NAGVMQNPRHLVRRRGQEARLRCSPMKGHSHVYWYRQLPEEGLKFMVYLQKENIIDESGMPKERFSAEFPKEGPSILRIQQVVRGDSAAYFCASSPSPPGLSGPTLLSGETQYFGPGTRLLVL.

The chain links TRBV4-3 to TRBJ2-7; 9 bases are a match to TRBD2. Germline V lookup: CDR1 LGHNA, CDR2 YSLEER. Trimming removed 0 bases from V and 2 bases from J; junction bases left unmatched: 5. This CDR3 has 16 amino acids. The CDR3, as DNA: TGCGCCAGCAGCCAAGATCGCGCGGGGGGGACCTACGAGCAGTACTTC. This translates into CASSQDRAGGTYEQYF.

This chain connects TRBV28 to TRBJ1-2; D call uncertain. The CDR3 length is 13 residues. CDR1 and CDR2 from the germline V gene are MDHEN and SYDVKM. Trimming stripped 3 bases from V and 4 bases from J, with 9 bases between. The CDR3 sequence is CASSLGSLYGYTF. The CDR3 DNA reads TGTGCCAGCAGTTTGGGCAGCCTCTATGGCTACACCTTC.

The chain employs TRBV4-3 and TRBJ1-1; 8 bases line up with TRBD1. Germline assignment: CDR1 LGHNA and CDR2 YSLEER. V lost 4 bases and J lost 7; bases outside the gene matches: 8. The CDR3 totals 14 residues. This CDR3 reads CASSPGQGSGEAFF. The CDR3, as DNA: TGCGCCAGCAGCCCCGGACAGGGAAGCGGTGAAGCTTTCTTT.

This clone was recorded only once. The chain has TRBV29-1 and TRBJ2-1, with D unresolved. V was cut by 6 bases and J by 3 bases, with 15 bases left in between. This CDR3 is 14 amino acids long. Germline lookup yields CDR1 SQVTM and CDR2 ANQGSEA. Written as DNA, the CDR3 is TGCAGCGTGATGGAACCTCGGAGCTACAATGAGCAGTTCTTC. Its protein is CSVMEPRSYNEQFF.

This clone has a single count. The chain combines TRBV27 with TRBJ1-2; tentatively, D is TRBD1 (5 bases). This CDR3 region has 15 residues. Between the trimmed V and J ends, which lost 2 bases and 3 bases, there was a span of 13 bases. Germline V gene lookup returns CDR1 MNHEY and CDR2 SMNVEV (reference sequence). CDR3 in DNA: TGTGCCAGCAGTTTACGCCCGGGCAGGGACTATGGCTACACCTTC. It encodes CASSLRPGRDYGYTF.